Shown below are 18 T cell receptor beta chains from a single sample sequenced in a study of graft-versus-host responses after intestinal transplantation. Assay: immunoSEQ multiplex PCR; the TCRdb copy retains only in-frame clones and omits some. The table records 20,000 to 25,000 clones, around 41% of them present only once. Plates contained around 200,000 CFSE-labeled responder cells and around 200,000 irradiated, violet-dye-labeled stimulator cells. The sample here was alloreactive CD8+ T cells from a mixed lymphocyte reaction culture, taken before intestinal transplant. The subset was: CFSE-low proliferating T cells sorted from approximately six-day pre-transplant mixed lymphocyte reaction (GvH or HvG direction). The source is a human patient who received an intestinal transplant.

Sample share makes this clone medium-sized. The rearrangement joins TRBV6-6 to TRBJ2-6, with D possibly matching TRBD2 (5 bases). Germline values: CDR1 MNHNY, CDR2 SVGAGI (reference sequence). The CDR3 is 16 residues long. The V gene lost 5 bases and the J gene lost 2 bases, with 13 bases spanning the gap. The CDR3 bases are TGTGCCAGCAGTAGGACGGGATCTACTGGGGCCAACGTCCTGACTTTC. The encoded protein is CASSRTGSTGANVLTF.

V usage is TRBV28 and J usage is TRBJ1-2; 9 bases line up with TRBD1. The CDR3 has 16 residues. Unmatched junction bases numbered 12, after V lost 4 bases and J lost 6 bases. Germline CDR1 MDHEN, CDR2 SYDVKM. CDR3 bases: TGTGCCAGCAGTTGGGACAGGGTAGTGTCGGGAGATGGCTACACCTTC. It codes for CASSWDRVVSGDGYTF.

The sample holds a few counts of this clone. The CDR3 nucleotides are TGTGCCAGTAGACGACCGGCTTTGAACACTGAAGCTTTCTTT. It encodes CASRRPALNTEAFF. The chain couples TRBV19 to TRBJ1-1; D ambiguous. The length of the CDR3 is 14 residues. Germline loops: CDR1 LNHDA, CDR2 SQIVND (reference sequence). V shed 6 bases and J shed 0 bases, with 11 bases lying between them.

The CDR3 protein is CASSLGVEAFF. The CDR3 nucleotides read TGTGCCAGCAGCCTGGGGGTAGAAGCTTTCTTT. This rearrangement joins TRBV6-8 to TRBJ1-1; tentative D call: TRBD1 (5 bases). Per germline, CDR1 MNHGY and CDR2 SAAAGT. Trimming removed 6 bases from V and 8 bases from J, with 10 bases in between. There are 11 residues in the CDR3.

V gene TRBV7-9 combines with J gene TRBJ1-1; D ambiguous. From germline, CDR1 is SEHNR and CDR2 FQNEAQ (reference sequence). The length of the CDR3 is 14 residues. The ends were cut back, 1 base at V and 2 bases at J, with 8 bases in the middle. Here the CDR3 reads CASSLVGVNTEAFF. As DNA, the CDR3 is TGTGCCAGCAGCTTAGTTGGGGTAAACACTGAAGCTTTCTTT.

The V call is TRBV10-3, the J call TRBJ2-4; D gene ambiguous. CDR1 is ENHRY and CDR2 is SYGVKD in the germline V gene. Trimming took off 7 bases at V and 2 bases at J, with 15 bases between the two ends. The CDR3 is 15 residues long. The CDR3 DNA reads TGTGCCATCACCCCTGGGCCGCCGTCCAAAAACATTCAGTACTTC. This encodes CAITPGPPSKNIQYF.

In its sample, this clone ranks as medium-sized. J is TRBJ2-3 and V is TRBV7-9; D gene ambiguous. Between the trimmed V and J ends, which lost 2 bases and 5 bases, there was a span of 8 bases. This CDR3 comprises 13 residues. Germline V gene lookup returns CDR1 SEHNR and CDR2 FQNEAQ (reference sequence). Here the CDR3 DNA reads TGTGCCAGCAGCTTATTAGGTGGAGATACGCAGTATTTT. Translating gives CASSLLGGDTQYF.

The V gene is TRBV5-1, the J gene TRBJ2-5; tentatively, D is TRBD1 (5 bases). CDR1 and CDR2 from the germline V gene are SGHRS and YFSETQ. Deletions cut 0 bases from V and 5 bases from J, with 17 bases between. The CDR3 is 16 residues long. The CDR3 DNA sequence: TGCGCCAGCAGCTTGGGCTTCCTAGTAGGGGCGGAGACCCAGTACTTC. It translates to CASSLGFLVGAETQYF.

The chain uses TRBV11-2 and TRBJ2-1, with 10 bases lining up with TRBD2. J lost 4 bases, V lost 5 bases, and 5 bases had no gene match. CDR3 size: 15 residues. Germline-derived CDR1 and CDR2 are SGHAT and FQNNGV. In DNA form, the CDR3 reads TGTGCCAGCAGCAAGGGACTAGCGAGGTACAATGAGCAGTTCTTC. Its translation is CASSKGLARYNEQFF.

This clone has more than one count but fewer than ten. Here the CDR3 DNA reads TGCGCCAGCAGCCAAGACCTTCACTTGAGCTCCTACAATGAGCAGTTCTTC. The encoded protein is CASSQDLHLSSYNEQFF. The chain recombines TRBV4-1 with TRBJ2-1, with D uncertain. V lost 0 bases, J lost 0 bases, and 12 bases lay in between. The germline gives CDR1 MGHRA, CDR2 YSYEKL. There are 17 residues in the CDR3.

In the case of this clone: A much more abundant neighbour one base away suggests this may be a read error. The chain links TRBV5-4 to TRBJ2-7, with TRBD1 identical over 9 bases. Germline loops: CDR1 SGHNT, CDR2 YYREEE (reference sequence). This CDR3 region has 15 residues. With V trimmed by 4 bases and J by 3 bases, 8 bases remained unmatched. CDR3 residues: CASSPGTGFLYEQYF. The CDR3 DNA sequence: TGTGCCAGCAGCCCCGGGACAGGGTTTCTCTACGAGCAGTACTTC.

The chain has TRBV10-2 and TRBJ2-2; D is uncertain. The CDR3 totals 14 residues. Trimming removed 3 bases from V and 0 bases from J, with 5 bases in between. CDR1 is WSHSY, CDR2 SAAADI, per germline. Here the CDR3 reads CASSDRTNTGELFF. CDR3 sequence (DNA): TGCGCCAGCAGTGACAGGACGAACACCGGGGAGCTGTTTTTT.

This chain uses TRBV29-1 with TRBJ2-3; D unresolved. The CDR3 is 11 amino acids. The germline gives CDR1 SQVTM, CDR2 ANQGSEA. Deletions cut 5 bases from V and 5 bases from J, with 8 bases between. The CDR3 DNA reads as TGCAGCGTTCCAGTCGTAGATACGCAGTATTTT. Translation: CSVPVVDTQYF.

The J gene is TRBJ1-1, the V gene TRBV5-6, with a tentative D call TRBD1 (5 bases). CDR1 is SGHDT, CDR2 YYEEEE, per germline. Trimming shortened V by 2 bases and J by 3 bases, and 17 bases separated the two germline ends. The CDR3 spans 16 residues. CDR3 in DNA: TGTGCCAGCAGCTTTCGGGGCTCAGGAAGGCACACTGAAGCTTTCTTT. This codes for CASSFRGSGRHTEAFF.

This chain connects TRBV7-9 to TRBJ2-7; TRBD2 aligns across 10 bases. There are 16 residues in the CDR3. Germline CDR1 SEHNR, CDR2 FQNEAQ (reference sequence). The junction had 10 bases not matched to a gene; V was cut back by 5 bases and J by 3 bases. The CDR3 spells CASSLPLAGELYEQYF. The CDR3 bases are TGTGCCAGCAGCCTACCTCTAGCGGGGGAACTCTACGAGCAGTACTTC.

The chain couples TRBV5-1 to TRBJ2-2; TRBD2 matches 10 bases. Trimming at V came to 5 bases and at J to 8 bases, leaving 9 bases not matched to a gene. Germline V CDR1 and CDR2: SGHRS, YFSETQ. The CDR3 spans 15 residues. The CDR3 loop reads CASSQLAGVPGELFF. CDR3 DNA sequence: TGCGCCAGCAGTCAGCTAGCGGGAGTGCCGGGGGAGCTGTTTTTT. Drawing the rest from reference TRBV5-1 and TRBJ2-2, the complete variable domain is KAGVTQTPRYLIKTRGQQVTLSCSPISGHRSVSWYQQTPGQGLQFLFEYFSETQRNKGNFPGRFSGRQFSNSRSEMNVSTLELGDSALYLCASSQLAGVPGELFFGEGSRLTVL.

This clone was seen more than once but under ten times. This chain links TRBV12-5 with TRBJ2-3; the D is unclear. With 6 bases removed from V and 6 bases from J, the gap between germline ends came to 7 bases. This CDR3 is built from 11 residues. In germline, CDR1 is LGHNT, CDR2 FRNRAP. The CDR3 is CASGILDTQYF. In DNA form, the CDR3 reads TGTGCTAGTGGAATACTTGATACGCAGTATTTT.

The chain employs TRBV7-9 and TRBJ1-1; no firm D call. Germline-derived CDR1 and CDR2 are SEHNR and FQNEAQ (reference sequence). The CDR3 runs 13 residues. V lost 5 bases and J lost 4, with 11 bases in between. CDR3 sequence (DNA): TGTGCCAGCAGCCTTGGAGGGATCACTGAAGCTTTCTTT. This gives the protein CASSLGGITEAFF.